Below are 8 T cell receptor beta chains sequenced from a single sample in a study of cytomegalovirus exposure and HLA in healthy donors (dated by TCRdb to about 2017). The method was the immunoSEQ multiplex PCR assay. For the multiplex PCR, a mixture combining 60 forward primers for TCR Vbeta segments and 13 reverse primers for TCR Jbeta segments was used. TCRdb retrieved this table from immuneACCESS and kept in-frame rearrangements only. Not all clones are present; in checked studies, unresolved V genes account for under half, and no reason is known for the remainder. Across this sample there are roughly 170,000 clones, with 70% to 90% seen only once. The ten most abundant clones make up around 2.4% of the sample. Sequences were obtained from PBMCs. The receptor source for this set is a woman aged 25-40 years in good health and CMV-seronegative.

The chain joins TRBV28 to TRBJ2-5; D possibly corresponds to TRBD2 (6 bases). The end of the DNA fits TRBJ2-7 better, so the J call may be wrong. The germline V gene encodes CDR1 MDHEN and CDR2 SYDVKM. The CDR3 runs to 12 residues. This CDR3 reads CASTEGPYEQYF. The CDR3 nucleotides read TGTGCCAGCACGGAGGGACCGTACGAGCAGTACTTC.

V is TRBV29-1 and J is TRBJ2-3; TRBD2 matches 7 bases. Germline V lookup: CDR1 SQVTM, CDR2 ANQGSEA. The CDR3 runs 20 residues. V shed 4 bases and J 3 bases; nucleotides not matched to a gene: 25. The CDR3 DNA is TGCAGCGTTGTTGGTGGGCAGTCGGCTTCGGGGAGGGGTAGAACAGATACGCAGTATTTT. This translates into CSVVGGQSASGRGRTDTQYF.

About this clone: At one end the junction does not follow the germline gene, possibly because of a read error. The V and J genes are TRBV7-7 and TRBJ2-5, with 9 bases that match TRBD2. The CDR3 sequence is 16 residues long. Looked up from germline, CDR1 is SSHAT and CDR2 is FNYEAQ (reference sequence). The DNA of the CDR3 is TGTGCTAGCAGCTTAGCGGCGGGAGGGGGCGAAGAGACCCAGTACTTC. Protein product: CASSLAAGGGEETQYF.

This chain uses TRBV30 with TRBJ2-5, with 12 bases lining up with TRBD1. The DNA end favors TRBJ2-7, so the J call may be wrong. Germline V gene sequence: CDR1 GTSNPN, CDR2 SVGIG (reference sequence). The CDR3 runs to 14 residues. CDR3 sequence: CAWFPGQGADEQYF. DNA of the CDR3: TGTGCCTGGTTCCCGGGACAGGGGGCAGACGAGCAGTACTTC.

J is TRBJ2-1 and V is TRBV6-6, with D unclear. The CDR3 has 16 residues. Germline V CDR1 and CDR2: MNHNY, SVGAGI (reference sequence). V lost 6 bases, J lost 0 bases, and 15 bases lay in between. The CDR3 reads CASRTQDWNSYNEQFF. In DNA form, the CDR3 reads TGTGCCAGCAGAACCCAAGACTGGAACTCCTACAATGAGCAGTTCTTC.

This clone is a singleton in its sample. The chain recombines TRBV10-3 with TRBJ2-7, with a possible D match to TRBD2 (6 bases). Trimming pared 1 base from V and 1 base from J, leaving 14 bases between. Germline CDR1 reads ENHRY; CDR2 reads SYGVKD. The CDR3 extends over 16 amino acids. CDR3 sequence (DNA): TGTGCCATCAGTGAGTGGGTAGCGGAAAATTCCTACGAGCAGTACTTC. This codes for CAISEWVAENSYEQYF.

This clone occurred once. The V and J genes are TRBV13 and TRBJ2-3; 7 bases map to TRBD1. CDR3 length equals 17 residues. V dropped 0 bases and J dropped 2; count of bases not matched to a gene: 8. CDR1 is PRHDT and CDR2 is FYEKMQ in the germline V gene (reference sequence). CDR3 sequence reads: CASSLGRAGGYTDTQYF. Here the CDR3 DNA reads TGTGCCAGCAGCTTAGGCAGGGCAGGGGGATACACAGATACGCAGTATTTT.

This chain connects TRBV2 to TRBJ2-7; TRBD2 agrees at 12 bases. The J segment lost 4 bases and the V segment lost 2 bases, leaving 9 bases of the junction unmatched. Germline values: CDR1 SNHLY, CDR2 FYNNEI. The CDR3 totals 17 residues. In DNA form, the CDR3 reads TGTGCCAGCAGTGAATACTTCCTAGCGGGAGGGGTTTACGAGCAGTACTTC. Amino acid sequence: CASSEYFLAGGVYEQYF.